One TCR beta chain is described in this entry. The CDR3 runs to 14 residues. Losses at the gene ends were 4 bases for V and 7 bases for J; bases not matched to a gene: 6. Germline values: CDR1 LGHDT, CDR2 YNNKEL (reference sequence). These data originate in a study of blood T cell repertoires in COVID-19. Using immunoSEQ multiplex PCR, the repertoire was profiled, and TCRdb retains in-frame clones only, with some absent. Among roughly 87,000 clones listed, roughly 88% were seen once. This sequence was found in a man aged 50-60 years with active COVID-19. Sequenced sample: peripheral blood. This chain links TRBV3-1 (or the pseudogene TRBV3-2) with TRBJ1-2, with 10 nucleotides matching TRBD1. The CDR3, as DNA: TGTGCCAGCAGCCCGGGACAGGGGAATGGTGGCTACACCTTC. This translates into CASSPGQGNGGYTF.